A single sample gave rise to the 20 T cell receptor beta chains below, sequenced in a study of human T cells and chemical hapten exposure. This sample's time point: patch test 1, 2 weeks after DPC sensitization. Treatment here: therapeutic diphenylcyclopropenone sensitization with weekly scalp DPC. MiXCR, applied by TCRdb to the RACE reads, yields one record per CDR3 protein. The sample has tens of thousands of distinct CDR3 sequences, approximately 8% seen once; the top ten hold under 2%. Sequenced here: whole blood, sampled in connection with sensitization to the hapten diphenylcyclopropenone (DPC). Receptor source: a woman aged 25 to 39 with alopecia areata. Some clones in this sample may be carry-over from other donors' samples.

This clonotype was recorded at least ten times. V usage is TRBV6-6 and J usage is TRBJ2-7; unclear D gene. The germline CDR1 and CDR2 sequences are MNHNY and SVGAGI (reference sequence). CDR3 length equals 12 residues. Between the trimmed V and J ends, which lost 4 bases and 2 bases, there was a span of 6 bases. The CDR3 sequence is CASSSQAYEQYF. CDR3 sequence (DNA): TGTGCCAGCAGTTCCCAGGCCTACGAGCAGTACTTC.

A few counts support this clonotype. The chain recombines TRBV6-6 with TRBJ1-2; TRBD1 aligns across 8 bases. The ends lost 6 bases at V and 5 bases at J; junction bases unmatched: 11. The germline V gene encodes CDR1 MNHNY and CDR2 SVGAGI (reference sequence). The CDR3 length is 15 residues. The CDR3 coding sequence is TGTGCCAGCAGGGAGGGACCTGGACAGGGTTATGGCTACACCTTC. Translated, it gives CASREGPGQGYGYTF.

This clonotype was detected only a few times. The rearrangement joins TRBV29-1 to TRBJ2-1; 7 bases align to TRBD2. CDR3 length: 15 residues. CDR1 and CDR2 (germline): SQVTM, ANQGSEA. Germline trimming cut 7 bases from V and 4 bases from J; bases unmatched to any gene: 13. CDR3 loop: CSAISSSGGYNEQFF. The CDR3 nucleotides read TGCAGCGCGATCAGCTCTAGCGGCGGTTACAATGAGCAGTTCTTC.

This clonotype was detected once. V and J are TRBV4-2 and TRBJ2-4, with D maybe TRBD1 (6 bases). V was clipped by 0 bases and J by 0 bases, with 12 bases between them. This CDR3 has 17 amino acids. Germline V gene lookup returns CDR1 LGHNA and CDR2 YNFKEQ. CDR3 sequence (DNA): TGTGCCAGCAGCCAAGACGGGCAGGGGATAGCCAAAAACATTCAGTACTTC. Protein sequence: CASSQDGQGIAKNIQYF.

The J gene is TRBJ2-1, the V gene TRBV5-1, with D maybe TRBD1 (6 bases). Germline V CDR1 and CDR2: SGHRS, YFSETQ. V gave up 4 bases and J gave up 3 bases, with 14 bases separating them. This CDR3 is 15 amino acids long. In DNA form, the CDR3 reads TGCGCCAGCAGCAGCGGACAGACCCTCTACAATGAGCAGTTCTTC. Translated: CASSSGQTLYNEQFF.

This clonotype was picked up many times. The rearrangement joins TRBV10-3 to TRBJ2-3; TRBD2 aligns across 13 bases. Unmatched junction bases numbered 4, after V lost 6 bases and J lost 4 bases. The CDR3 is 15 amino acids. Germline V CDR1 and CDR2: ENHRY, SYGVKD. The CDR3 is CAIRAGTSGADTQYF. In DNA form, the CDR3 reads TGTGCCATCAGAGCCGGGACTAGCGGGGCAGATACGCAGTATTTT.

The CDR3 reads CASSLANYRGLDTEAFF. In DNA form, the CDR3 reads TGTGCCAGCAGCTTAGCGAACTACAGGGGGTTGGACACTGAAGCTTTCTTT. J is TRBJ1-1 and V is TRBV7-8, with TRBD1 identical over 8 bases. V shed 0 bases and J 3 bases; nucleotides not matched to a gene: 9. CDR1 SGHVS and CDR2 FQNEAQ come from the germline V gene. The CDR3 sequence is 17 residues long.

This clonotype showed up many times. The genes are TRBV20-1 and TRBJ2-3; no firm D call. In germline, CDR1 is DFQATT, CDR2 SNEGSKA (reference sequence). V was shortened by 1 base and J by 4 bases, with 15 bases between the two germline ends. The CDR3 sequence is 15 residues long. CDR3 loop: CSARVPGSSADTQYF. In nucleotides, the CDR3 is TGCAGTGCTAGAGTCCCCGGGTCCAGCGCAGATACGCAGTATTTT.

Many counts were recorded for this clonotype. The germline gene is not matched at one end of the junction; a read error may be the cause. The gene calls are TRBV7-7 and TRBJ2-5, with a possible D match to TRBD1 (5 bases). The CDR3 has 13 residues. Germline-derived CDR1 and CDR2 are SSHAT and FNYEAQ (reference sequence). The CDR3 here is CASSLDSQETQYF. The CDR3 nucleotides are TGTGCTAGCAGCTTAGACAGCCAAGAGACCCAGTACTTC.

This clonotype was detected many times. The chain joins TRBV27 to TRBJ1-1, with unresolved D. The germline gives CDR1 MNHEY, CDR2 SMNVEV (reference sequence). V lost 5 bases and J 1 base, leaving 8 bases between the germline ends. This CDR3 spans 13 amino acids. The CDR3 sequence: CASSMKSNTEAFF. The CDR3 DNA is TGTGCCAGCAGTATGAAGTCGAACACTGAAGCTTTCTTT.

Comments on this clonotype: Just one base apart from a much larger clone, this may be a read error. V is TRBV12-3 or TRBV12-4 and J is TRBJ2-5; possibly TRBD2 for D (5 bases). The CDR3 has 13 amino acids. V shed 10 bases and J shed 7 bases, with 19 bases lying between them. CDR3 in DNA: TGTGCCAACAGCCTGGGAGCCGCCGGGACCCAGTACTTC. The encoded protein is CANSLGAAGTQYF.

J is TRBJ2-1 and V is TRBV12-3 or TRBV12-4, with TRBD1 matching over 7 bases. Trimming removed 6 bases from V and 5 bases from J; junction bases left unmatched: 7. The CDR3 length is 14 residues. CDR3 bases: TGTGCCAGCAGATCGGGACAGCTAAACAATGAGCAGTTCTTC. It specifies CASRSGQLNNEQFF.

This clonotype was seen a handful of times. The chain links TRBV20-1 to TRBJ1-2; D call uncertain. CDR1 and CDR2 from the germline V gene are DFQATT and SNEGSKA (reference sequence). Trimming took off 3 bases at V and 5 bases at J, with 19 bases between the two ends. This CDR3 is built from 15 residues. In nucleotides, the CDR3 is TGCAGTGCTAGCCTTCCAGTGCGCCCAACTTATGGCTACACCTTC. This translates into CSASLPVRPTYGYTF.

The chain employs TRBV6-1 and TRBJ1-5; D call uncertain. Trimming left V 1 base short and J 7 bases short, with 14 bases between. The V gene's germline CDR1 is MNHNS and CDR2 SASEGT. The CDR3 runs to 15 residues. The chain's CDR3 is CASSEVFWGNQPQHF. The CDR3 DNA sequence: TGTGCCAGCAGTGAAGTGTTTTGGGGTAACCAGCCCCAGCATTTT.

This clonotype was counted many times. The chain is built from TRBV5-1 and TRBJ1-1, with TRBD1 as a possible D gene (5 bases). V was cut by 4 bases and J by 4 bases, with 23 bases left in between. Germline V gives CDR1 SGHRS, CDR2 YFSETQ. The CDR3 consists of 17 residues. Here the CDR3 DNA reads TGCGCCAGCAGCGAAAGGAAAGGGGAAGGTTTGAGCACTGAAGCTTTCTTT. It is translated as CASSERKGEGLSTEAFF.

V and J are TRBV7-9 and TRBJ2-4; tentatively, D is TRBD1 (7 bases). The CDR3 covers 17 residues. Trimming removed 7 bases at V and 0 bases at J, with 19 bases between. CDR1 is SEHNR and CDR2 is FQNEAQ in the germline V gene (reference sequence). The CDR3 DNA follows: TGTGCCAGCACCCATGCAAACAGGGGACTAGCCAAAAACATTCAGTACTTC. Its translation: CASTHANRGLAKNIQYF.

The sample holds many counts of this clonotype. V is TRBV19 and J is TRBJ2-7; 8 nucleotides match TRBD1. With 1 base clipped from V and 3 bases from J, the junction kept 2 bases outside the gene matches. Germline-derived CDR1 and CDR2 are LNHDA and SQIVND (reference sequence). The CDR3 loop spans 14 amino acids. CDR3 region: CASSIAGGDYEQYF. The CDR3 DNA follows: TGTGCCAGTAGTATAGCAGGGGGCGACTACGAGCAGTACTTC.

At least ten counts were recorded for this clonotype. The chain links TRBV10-3 to TRBJ1-1; tentative D call: TRBD1 (5 bases). Germline CDR1 is ENHRY and CDR2 is SYGVKD. V was trimmed by 2 bases and J by 1 base, leaving 11 bases between them. This CDR3 comprises 15 residues. CDR3 nucleotides: TGTGCCATCAGTGAGACCAGACAGCCGAACACTGAAGCTTTCTTT. Translating it yields CAISETRQPNTEAFF.

In its sample, this clonotype was seen a few times. The chain combines TRBV3-1 with TRBJ1-1; D is perhaps TRBD1 (5 bases). Germline CDR1 and CDR2: LGHDT and YNNKEL (reference sequence). Trimming took 4 bases from V and 6 from J, leaving 18 bases between them. This CDR3 is built from 15 residues. The CDR3 region is CASSPLEGTISEAFF. The DNA for the CDR3 is TGTGCCAGCAGCCCCCTGGAGGGGACCATTTCTGAAGCTTTCTTT.

This clonotype was counted at least ten times. The V gene is TRBV12-3 or TRBV12-4, the J gene TRBJ1-6; TRBD1 might be the D (5 bases). Trimming removed 8 bases from V and 9 bases from J, with 14 bases in between. CDR3 length equals 13 residues. The chain's CDR3 is CASAGQGVSPLHF. In DNA form, the CDR3 reads TGTGCCAGCGCGGGGCAGGGAGTTTCACCCCTCCACTTT.